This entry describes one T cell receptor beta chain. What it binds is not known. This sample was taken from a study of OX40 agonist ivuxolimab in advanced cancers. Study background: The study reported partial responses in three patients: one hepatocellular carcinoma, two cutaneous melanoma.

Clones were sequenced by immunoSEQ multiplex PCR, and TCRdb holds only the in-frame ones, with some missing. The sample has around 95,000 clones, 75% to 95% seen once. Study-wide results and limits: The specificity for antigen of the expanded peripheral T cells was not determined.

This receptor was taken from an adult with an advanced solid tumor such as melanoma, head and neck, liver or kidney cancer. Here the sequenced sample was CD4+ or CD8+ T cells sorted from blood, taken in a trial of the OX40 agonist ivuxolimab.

The CDR3 loop reads CASRGDRTVPYEQYF. DNA for the CDR3: TGTGCCAGCAGAGGGGACAGGACCGTCCCCTACGAGCAGTACTTC. This chain uses TRBV2 with TRBJ2-7; the match to TRBD1 covers 8 bases. V lost 6 bases to trimming and J lost 2 bases; unmatched junction nucleotides: 9. Germline V gene lookup returns CDR1 SNHLY and CDR2 FYNNEI. The CDR3 is made up of 15 amino acids.